One sample yielded the 14 T cell receptor beta chains listed below, sequenced in a study of T-cell memory formation after mild COVID-19. TCRdb processed the 5' RACE reads anew with MiXCR; each CDR3 protein has one entry. The profile shows approximately 500,000 distinct CDR3 sequences, around a quarter of them singletons. The sequencing sample was made of PBMCs or a T cell subset sorted from them (not recorded which). The source of these receptors is an adult woman who had mild COVID-19 (a few samples of this study predate the infection). Cell type and time point are not known.

The genes are TRBV7-9 and TRBJ1-1; D gene ambiguous. Germline CDR1 SEHNR, CDR2 FQNEAQ (reference sequence). The CDR3 consists of 14 residues. Trimming shortened V by 5 bases and J by 4 bases, and 14 bases separated the two germline ends. CDR3 sequence (DNA): TGTGCCAGCAGCCAATGGGGTCCGAGCACTGAAGCTTTCTTT. Protein product: CASSQWGPSTEAFF.

This clonotype occurred a few times. The CDR3 nucleotides read TGTGCCAGCAGCGAAGCCGGTGGATGGGCCAATGAGCAGTTCTTC. Residues: CASSEAGGWANEQFF. V and J are TRBV21-1 and TRBJ2-1. TRBV21-1 is recorded as a pseudogene. The CDR3 spans 15 residues.

This clonotype was picked up a small number of times. The V and J genes are TRBV7-9 and TRBJ1-5; 8 nucleotides line up with TRBD1. Germline trimming cut 5 bases from V and 6 bases from J; bases unmatched to any gene: 12. The CDR3 sequence is 16 residues long. The germline V gene has CDR1 SEHNR and CDR2 FQNEAQ (reference sequence). The CDR3 here is CASSPPGQGRGQPQHF. The CDR3 DNA sequence: TGTGCCAGCAGCCCGCCCGGACAGGGCCGAGGTCAGCCCCAGCATTTT. The full variable domain, with the rest looked up from reference TRBV7-9 and TRBJ1-5, is DTGVSQNPRHKITKRGQNVTFRCDPISEHNRLYWYRQTLGQGPEFLTYFQNEAQLEKSRLLSDRFSAERPKGSFSTLEIQRTEQGDSAMYLCASSPPGQGRGQPQHFGDGTRLSIL.

This sequence joins TRBV4-3 and TRBJ2-7; either TRBD1 or TRBD2 may supply D (5 bases each). From germline, CDR1 is LGHNA and CDR2 YSLEER. Trimming pared 0 bases from V and 3 bases from J, leaving 9 bases between. The CDR3 spans 14 residues. This CDR3 reads CASSQELGDYEQYF. DNA for the CDR3: TGCGCCAGCAGCCAAGAACTGGGGGACTACGAGCAGTACTTC.

There are a few counts of this clonotype. V is TRBV5-1 and J is TRBJ1-6; no clear D. Looked up from germline, CDR1 is SGHRS and CDR2 is YFSETQ. V was pared by 1 base and J by 8 bases, with 16 bases between. CDR3 length equals 16 residues. The CDR3 DNA is TGCGCCAGCAGCTTGCTACCGACCCCGGGAGATTCACCCCTCCACTTT. It translates to CASSLLPTPGDSPLHF.

The V gene is TRBV5-1, the J gene TRBJ2-5; D might be TRBD1 or TRBD2, each matching 5 bases. Trimming took 0 bases from V and 2 from J, leaving 14 bases between them. Germline values: CDR1 SGHRS, CDR2 YFSETQ. The CDR3 loop spans 16 amino acids. The CDR3 region has the DNA TGCGCCAGCAGCTTGGGAGGGGCCTGGGGTCAAGAGACCCAGTACTTC. It is translated as CASSLGGAWGQETQYF.

This clonotype was detected only a few times. The chain joins TRBV7-9 to TRBJ2-5; 7 nucleotides align to TRBD2. With 5 bases clipped from V and 5 bases from J, the junction kept 14 bases outside the gene matches. The CDR3 sequence is 16 residues long. CDR1 and CDR2 from the germline V gene are SEHNR and FQNEAQ (reference sequence). This CDR3 is CASSLPSGLGAETQYF. The CDR3 bases are TGTGCCAGCAGCCTCCCTAGCGGTTTAGGAGCCGAGACCCAGTACTTC.

This clonotype showed up just a few times. J is TRBJ2-7 and V is TRBV4-2; possibly TRBD1 or TRBD2 for D (5 bases each). The V and J ends lost 0 bases and 3 bases respectively, with 15 bases between them. The CDR3 has 16 amino acids. CDR1 and CDR2 (germline): LGHNA, YNFKEQ. The CDR3 region is CASSQETGTGIYEQYF. The CDR3 region has the DNA TGTGCCAGCAGCCAAGAGACGGGAACAGGAATCTACGAGCAGTACTTC.

This clonotype was counted a few times. This rearrangement joins TRBV29-1 to TRBJ2-7; D is possibly TRBD2 (6 bases). CDR3 size: 14 residues. Trimming stripped 4 bases from V and 2 bases from J, with 15 bases between. Germline V gene lookup returns CDR1 SQVTM and CDR2 ANQGSEA. The CDR3 coding sequence is TGCAGCGTTGTAGGTCGCGGGATTCCCTACGAGCAGTACTTC. Its translation: CSVVGRGIPYEQYF.

In this sample, this clonotype turned up a few times. This rearrangement joins TRBV7-2 to TRBJ2-7; D gene uncertain. Germline V gives CDR1 SGHTA, CDR2 FQGNSA. This CDR3 region has 15 residues. Trimming took off 2 bases at V and 1 base at J, with 12 bases between the two ends. This CDR3 reads CASSLSPGKSYEQYF. For the CDR3, the DNA is TGTGCCAGCAGCTTAAGCCCCGGCAAATCCTACGAGCAGTACTTC.

This chain connects TRBV20-1 to TRBJ2-3, with 10 bases lining up with TRBD2. Germline values: CDR1 DFQATT, CDR2 SNEGSKA (reference sequence). There are 17 residues in the CDR3. J was trimmed by 0 bases and V by 2 bases; bases with no gene match: 8. The CDR3 DNA reads TGCAGTGCTAGACCAAGAGCGGGGGGGGCCAGCACAGATACGCAGTATTTT. Its protein is CSARPRAGGASTDTQYF.

The V call is TRBV5-1, the J call TRBJ2-7; the D gene is possibly TRBD2 (6 bases). Between the trimmed V and J ends, which lost 4 bases and 3 bases, there was a span of 8 bases. The CDR3 totals 12 residues. The germline V gene encodes CDR1 SGHRS and CDR2 YFSETQ. The chain's CDR3 is CASSMTSYEQYF. The DNA of the CDR3 is TGCGCCAGCAGCATGACTAGCTACGAGCAGTACTTC.

In its sample, this clonotype was seen a few times. The chain links TRBV4-1 to TRBJ2-1; D is uncertain. The CDR3 is 16 amino acids. The V and J ends lost 5 bases and 2 bases respectively, with 16 bases between them. CDR1 MGHRA and CDR2 YSYEKL come from the germline V gene. The CDR3 reads CASSVPHSDAYNEQFF. The CDR3 region has the DNA TGCGCCAGCAGCGTCCCCCATTCGGATGCCTACAATGAGCAGTTCTTC.

This clonotype showed up many times. The chain uses TRBV12-3 or TRBV12-4 and TRBJ2-3, with 9 nucleotides matching TRBD1. The V and J ends lost 3 bases and 4 bases, in that order; junction bases with no gene match: 5. The CDR3 runs to 15 residues. CDR3 amino acids: CASSFTGGGSDTQYF. The CDR3, as DNA: TGTGCCAGCAGTTTTACAGGGGGCGGGTCAGATACGCAGTATTTT.